Each of the 17 T cell receptor beta chains below was sequenced from the same sample in a study of beta chain features in type 1 diabetes. For these receptors, no antigen is known. Study-wide findings and caveats: All four CD4+ subsets of Type 1 diabetes patients contained TCRB CDR3s that were moderately but significantly shorter.

The sequenced template was cDNA made from the entire isolated RNA. Profiling relied on immunoSEQ multiplex PCR, and the TCRdb table lists in-frame clones only, not all of them. The sample yields about 700,000 clones, roughly 12% seen once. The sample consisted of naive CD4+ T cells from blood. These receptors all stem from a man between 18 and 29 years old with type 1 diabetes.

This clone has a handful of counts. V and J are TRBV19 and TRBJ2-2; TRBD2 agrees at 7 bases. This CDR3 region has 14 residues. CDR1 is LNHDA, CDR2 SQIVND, per germline (reference sequence). V gave up 7 bases and J gave up 1 base; unmatched junction bases: 3. The CDR3 bases are TGTGCCAGTAACCCTAGCGGGAACACCGGGGAGCTGTTTTTT. Its translation is CASNPSGNTGELFF. The full variable domain, with the rest looked up from reference TRBV19 and TRBJ2-2, is DGGITQSPKYLFRKEGQNVTLSCEQNLNHDAMYWYRQDPGQGLRLIYYSQIVNDFQKGDIAEGYSVSREKKESFPLTVTSAQKNPTAFYLCASNPSGNTGELFFGEGSRLTVL.

The V and J genes are TRBV6-1 and TRBJ2-5, with 7 bases matching TRBD1. The CDR3 totals 12 residues. V trimming: 8 bases; J trimming: 5 bases; junction bases outside the gene matches: 5. Germline V gives CDR1 MNHNS, CDR2 SASEGT. The CDR3 DNA reads TGTGCCAGCGGTCGGGGACAGGAGACCCAGTACTTC. Translating it yields CASGRGQETQYF.

As for this clone: Other DNA sequences of this sample code for an identical CDR3. The V call is TRBV6-5, the J call TRBJ2-7; D not certain. CDR1 MNHEY and CDR2 SVGAGI come from the germline V gene. This CDR3 is 12 amino acids long. V was cut by 6 bases and J by 0 bases, with 6 bases left in between. The CDR3, as DNA: TGTGCCAGCAGCCCTAGCTCCTACGAGCAGTACTTC. It codes for CASSPSSYEQYF.

The chain recombines TRBV9 with TRBJ1-1; no definite D call. CDR3 length: 14 amino acids. Trimming removed 2 bases at V and 1 base at J, with 9 bases between. CDR1 and CDR2 (germline): SGDLS, YYNGEE. CDR3 in DNA: TGTGCCAGCAGCGTGAAAGGATCGAACACTGAAGCTTTCTTT. Translation gives CASSVKGSNTEAFF.

This chain joins TRBV4-2 and TRBJ2-5; possible D gene TRBD2, 5 bases. V was shortened by 1 base and J by 0 bases, with 6 bases between the two germline ends. The CDR3 extends over 14 amino acids. Per the germline V gene, CDR1 is LGHNA and CDR2 is YNFKEQ. CDR3: CASSQGENQETQYF. CDR3 bases: TGTGCCAGCAGCCAAGGGGAGAACCAAGAGACCCAGTACTTC.

DNA for the CDR3: TGTGCCAGCAGTTACTCCACAGGGGGGGCCTACGAGCAGTACTTC. Its protein is CASSYSTGGAYEQYF. The chain employs TRBV6-5 and TRBJ2-7, with a possible D match to TRBD1 (8 bases). The CDR3 sequence is 15 residues long. V was cut by 0 bases and J by 2 bases, with 11 bases left in between. Germline-derived CDR1 and CDR2 are MNHEY and SVGAGI.

Only a few counts were recorded for this clone. The chain combines TRBV25-1 with TRBJ2-3; 7 positions agree with TRBD1. The V gene end was trimmed by 2 bases and the J gene end by 0 bases; junction bases not matched to a gene: 5. The CDR3 contains 16 residues. Germline V gives CDR1 MGHDK, CDR2 SYGVNS. This CDR3 is CASSETAGGSTDTQYF. The CDR3 DNA follows: TGTGCCAGCAGTGAAACGGCAGGGGGAAGCACAGATACGCAGTATTTT.

A few counts support this clone. The genes are TRBV9 and TRBJ1-1, with TRBD1 matching over 7 bases. The ends lost 3 bases at V and 0 bases at J; junction bases unmatched: 5. Per the germline V gene, CDR1 is SGDLS and CDR2 is YYNGEE. The CDR3 consists of 15 residues. CDR3 protein: CASSATGALNTEAFF. DNA of the CDR3: TGTGCCAGCAGCGCTACAGGGGCTCTGAACACTGAAGCTTTCTTT.

This rearrangement joins TRBV10-3 to TRBJ1-1; 8 bases map to TRBD1. This CDR3 contains 13 residues. The germline CDR1 and CDR2 sequences are ENHRY and SYGVKD. V was pared by 11 bases and J by 8 bases, with 13 bases of the junction left unmatched. Here the CDR3 reads CAGGGTGQGEAFF. As DNA, the CDR3 is TGTGCCGGCGGGGGAACCGGACAGGGAGAAGCTTTCTTT.

This clone was counted a few times. This rearrangement joins TRBV19 to TRBJ2-2, with D uncertain. The CDR3 consists of 11 residues. From germline, CDR1 is LNHDA and CDR2 SQIVND (reference sequence). V was pared by 7 bases and J by 6 bases, with 6 bases between. In DNA, the CDR3 is TGTGCCAGTACCCGAGCCGGGGAGCTGTTTTTT. Protein product: CASTRAGELFF.

The rearrangement uses TRBV7-6 and TRBJ1-4; D is unresolved. The germline gives CDR1 SGHVS, CDR2 FNYEAQ. CDR3 length equals 14 residues. Trimming took 1 base from V and 6 from J, leaving 9 bases between them. CDR3 protein: CASSLGRPDEKLFF. The CDR3 DNA sequence: TGTGCCAGCAGCTTAGGACGACCGGATGAAAAACTGTTTTTT.

This clone was counted once. The J gene is TRBJ1-2, the V gene TRBV15; the D gene is possibly TRBD1 (5 bases). CDR3 length: 16 amino acids. CDR1 is LNHNV, CDR2 YYDKDF, per germline (reference sequence). V lost 1 base to trimming and J lost 2 bases, with 14 bases between them. The CDR3 is CATSRVGHGANYGYTF. CDR3 bases: TGTGCCACCAGCAGAGTTGGGCATGGGGCGAACTATGGCTACACCTTC. Supplemented by reference TRBV15 and TRBJ1-2, the full variable domain reads DAMVIQNPRYQVTQFGKPVTLSCSQTLNHNVMYWYQQKSSQAPKLLFHYYDKDFNNEADTPDNFQSRRPNTSFCFLDIRSPGLGDTAMYLCATSRVGHGANYGYTFGSGTRLTVV.

This clone was picked up a small number of times. V and J are TRBV10-3 and TRBJ2-7; D may be TRBD1 (6 bases). Germline V gene data show CDR1 as ENHRY and CDR2 as SYGVKD. The CDR3 is 14 amino acids. The germline V and J ends were trimmed by 10 bases and 5 bases, with 21 bases remaining between them. Here the CDR3 reads CASSPGQGTNEQYF. CDR3 sequence (DNA): TGTGCCAGCAGCCCCGGGCAGGGGACCAACGAGCAGTACTTC.

Concerning this clone: The sample carries other DNA sequences with the same CDR3. The chain recombines TRBV18 with TRBJ1-2; D remains ambiguous. Germline lookup yields CDR1 KGHSH and CDR2 LQKENI. This CDR3 is built from 13 residues. Trimming took off 4 bases at V and 2 bases at J, with 8 bases between the two ends. CDR3 in amino acids: CASSLDENYGYTF. The CDR3 DNA reads as TGTGCCAGCTCACTGGACGAGAACTATGGCTACACCTTC.

There are a few counts of this clone. The chain is built from TRBV25-1 and TRBJ1-3, with D unclear. Per the germline V gene, CDR1 is MGHDK and CDR2 is SYGVNS. The CDR3 has 12 amino acids. Between the trimmed V and J ends, which lost 5 bases and 3 bases, there was a span of 5 bases. The CDR3 coding sequence is TGTGCCAGCAGTATACATGGAAACACCATATATTTT. Translation: CASSIHGNTIYF.

This clone showed up just a few times. V and J are TRBV2 and TRBJ2-1; D uncertain. There are 13 residues in the CDR3. Germline V lookup: CDR1 SNHLY, CDR2 FYNNEI. V was trimmed by 2 bases and J by 14 bases, leaving 16 bases between them. Here the CDR3 DNA reads TGTGCCAGCAGTGAATTTGTTGGTCCGAGGAAGTTCTTC. Encoded protein: CASSEFVGPRKFF.

This clone has only a few counts. The chain couples TRBV5-1 to TRBJ2-7; the D gene is possibly TRBD2 (6 bases). Trimming left V 4 bases short and J 1 base short, with 15 bases between. Looked up from germline, CDR1 is SGHRS and CDR2 is YFSETQ. CDR3 length equals 15 residues. The CDR3 spells CASSAKAEGSYEQYF. DNA for the CDR3: TGCGCCAGCAGCGCGAAGGCGGAGGGGTCCTACGAGCAGTACTTC.